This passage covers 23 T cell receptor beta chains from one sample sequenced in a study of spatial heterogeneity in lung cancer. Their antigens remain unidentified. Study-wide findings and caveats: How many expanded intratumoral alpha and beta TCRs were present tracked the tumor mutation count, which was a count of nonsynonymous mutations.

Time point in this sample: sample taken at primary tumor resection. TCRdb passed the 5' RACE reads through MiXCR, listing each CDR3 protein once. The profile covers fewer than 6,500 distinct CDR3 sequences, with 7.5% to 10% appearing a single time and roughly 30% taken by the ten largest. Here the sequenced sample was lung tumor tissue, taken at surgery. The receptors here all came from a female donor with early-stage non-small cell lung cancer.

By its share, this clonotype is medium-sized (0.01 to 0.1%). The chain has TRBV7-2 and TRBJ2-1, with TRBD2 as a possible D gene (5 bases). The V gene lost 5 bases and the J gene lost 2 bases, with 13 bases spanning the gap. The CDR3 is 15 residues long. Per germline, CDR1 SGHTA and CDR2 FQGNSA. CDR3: CASSPWTWAYNEQFF. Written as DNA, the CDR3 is TGTGCCAGCAGCCCATGGACTTGGGCCTACAATGAGCAGTTCTTC.

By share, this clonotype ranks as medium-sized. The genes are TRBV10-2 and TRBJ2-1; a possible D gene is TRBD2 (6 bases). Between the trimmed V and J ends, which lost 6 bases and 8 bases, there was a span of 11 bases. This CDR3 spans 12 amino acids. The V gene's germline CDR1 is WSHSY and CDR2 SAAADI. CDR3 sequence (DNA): TGCGCCAGCAGCGGGAGTCTCGATGAGCAGTTCTTC. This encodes CASSGSLDEQFF.

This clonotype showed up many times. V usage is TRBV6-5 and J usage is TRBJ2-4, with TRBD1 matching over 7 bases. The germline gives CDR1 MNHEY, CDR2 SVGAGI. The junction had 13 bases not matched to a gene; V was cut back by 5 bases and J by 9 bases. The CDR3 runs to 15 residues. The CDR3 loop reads CASSKTGTVFSIQYF. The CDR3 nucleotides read TGTGCCAGCAGTAAGACCGGGACAGTATTTAGCATTCAGTACTTC.

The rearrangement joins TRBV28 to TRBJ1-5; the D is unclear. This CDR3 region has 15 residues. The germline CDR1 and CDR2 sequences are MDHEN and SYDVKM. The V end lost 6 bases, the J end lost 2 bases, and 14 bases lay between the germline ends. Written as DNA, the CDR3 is TGTGCCAGCAGGACGGATTACTTGGGCAATCAGCCCCAGCATTTT. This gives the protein CASRTDYLGNQPQHF.

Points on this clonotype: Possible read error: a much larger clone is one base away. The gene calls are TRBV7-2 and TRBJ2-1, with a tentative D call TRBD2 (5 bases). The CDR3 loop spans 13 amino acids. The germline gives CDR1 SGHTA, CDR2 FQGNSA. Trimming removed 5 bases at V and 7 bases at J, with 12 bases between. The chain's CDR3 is CTSSPDGMNEQFF. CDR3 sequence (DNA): TGTACCAGCAGCCCCGACGGGATGAATGAGCAGTTCTTC.

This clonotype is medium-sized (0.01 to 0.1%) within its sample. The CDR3 here is CASSITSGLPRYEQYV. The CDR3 DNA is TGTGCCAGTAGTATTACGTCTGGGCTCCCCCGTTACGAGCAGTACGTC. This chain uses TRBV19 with TRBJ2-7; no clear D. The CDR3 has 16 residues. Germline assignment: CDR1 LNHDA and CDR2 SQIVND (reference sequence). With 3 bases removed from V and 4 bases from J, the gap between germline ends came to 19 bases.

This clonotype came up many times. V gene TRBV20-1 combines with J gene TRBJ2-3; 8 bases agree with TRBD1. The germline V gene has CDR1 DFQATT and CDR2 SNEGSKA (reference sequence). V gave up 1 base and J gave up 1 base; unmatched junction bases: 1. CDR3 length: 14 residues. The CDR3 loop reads CSARGRGRTDTQYF. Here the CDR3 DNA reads TGCAGTGCTAGAGGCAGGGGGCGCACAGATACGCAGTATTTT.

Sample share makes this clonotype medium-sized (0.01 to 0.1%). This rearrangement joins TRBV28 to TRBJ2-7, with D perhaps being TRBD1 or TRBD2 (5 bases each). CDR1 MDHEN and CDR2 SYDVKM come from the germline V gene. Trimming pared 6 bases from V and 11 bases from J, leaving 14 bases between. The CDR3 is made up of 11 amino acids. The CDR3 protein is CASSRDLREYF. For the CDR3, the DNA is TGTGCCAGCAGCCGGGACCTTAGGGAGTACTTC. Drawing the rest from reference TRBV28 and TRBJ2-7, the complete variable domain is DVKVTQSSRYLVKRTGEKVFLECVQDMDHENMFWYRQDPGLGLRLIYFSYDVKMKEKGDIPEGYSVSREKKERFSLILESASTNQTSMYLCASSRDLREYFGPGTRLTVT.

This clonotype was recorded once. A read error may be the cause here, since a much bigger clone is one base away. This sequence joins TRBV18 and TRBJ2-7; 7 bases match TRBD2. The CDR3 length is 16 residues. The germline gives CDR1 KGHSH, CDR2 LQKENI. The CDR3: CASSQGVGRHSYEQHF. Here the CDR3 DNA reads TGTGCCAGCTCACAAGGGGTCGGGAGGCACTCCTACGAGCAGCACTTC.

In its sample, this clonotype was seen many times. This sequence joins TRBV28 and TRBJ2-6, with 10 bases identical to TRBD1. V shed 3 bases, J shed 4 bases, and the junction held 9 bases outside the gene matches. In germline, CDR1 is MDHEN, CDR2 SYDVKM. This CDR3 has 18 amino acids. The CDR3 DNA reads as TGTGCCAGCAGTTTGCCCCTCGGACAGGGGGACGGGGCCAACGTCCTGACTTTC. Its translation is CASSLPLGQGDGANVLTF. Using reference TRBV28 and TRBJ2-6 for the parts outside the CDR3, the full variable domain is DVKVTQSSRYLVKRTGEKVFLECVQDMDHENMFWYRQDPGLGLRLIYFSYDVKMKEKGDIPEGYSVSREKKERFSLILESASTNQTSMYLCASSLPLGQGDGANVLTFGAGSRLTVL.

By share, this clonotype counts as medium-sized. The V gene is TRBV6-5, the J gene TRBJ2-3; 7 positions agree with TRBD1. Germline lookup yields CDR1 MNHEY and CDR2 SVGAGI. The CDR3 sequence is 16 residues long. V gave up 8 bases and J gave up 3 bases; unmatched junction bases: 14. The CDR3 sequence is CASFPRPGQQTDTQYF. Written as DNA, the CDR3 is TGTGCCAGCTTCCCTCGACCGGGACAGCAAACAGATACGCAGTATTTT.

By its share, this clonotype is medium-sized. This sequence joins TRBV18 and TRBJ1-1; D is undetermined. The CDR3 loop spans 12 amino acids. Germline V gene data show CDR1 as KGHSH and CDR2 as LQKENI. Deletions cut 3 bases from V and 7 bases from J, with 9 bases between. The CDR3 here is CASSPGGNEAFF. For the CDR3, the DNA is TGTGCCAGCTCACCGGGAGGAAATGAAGCTTTCTTT.

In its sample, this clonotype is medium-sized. Here the CDR3 reads CASSPVGQRNTEAFF. The CDR3 DNA follows: TGTGCCAGCAGCCCCGTGGGACAGCGAAACACTGAAGCTTTCTTT. The gene calls are TRBV5-5 and TRBJ1-1, with 7 bases fitting TRBD1. The CDR3 totals 15 residues. From germline, CDR1 is SGHKS and CDR2 YYEKEE (reference sequence). V shed 4 bases, J shed 2 bases, and the junction held 8 bases outside the gene matches.

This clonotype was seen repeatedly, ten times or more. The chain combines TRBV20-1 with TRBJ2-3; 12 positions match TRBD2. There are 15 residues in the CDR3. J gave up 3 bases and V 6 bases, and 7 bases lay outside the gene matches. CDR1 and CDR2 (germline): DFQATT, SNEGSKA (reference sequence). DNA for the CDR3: TGCAGTGCCCGCCCTAGCGGGAGGGCAACAGATACGCAGTATTTT. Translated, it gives CSARPSGRATDTQYF.

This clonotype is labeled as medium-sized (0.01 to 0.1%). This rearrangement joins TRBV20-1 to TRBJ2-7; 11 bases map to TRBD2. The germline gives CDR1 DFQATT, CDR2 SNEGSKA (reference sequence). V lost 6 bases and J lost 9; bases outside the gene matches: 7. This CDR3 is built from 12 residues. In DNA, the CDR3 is TGCAGTGCCGTCCCAGGGACTAGCGGGCAGTACTTC. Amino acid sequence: CSAVPGTSGQYF.

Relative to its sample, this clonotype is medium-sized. The CDR3 DNA is TGTGCCAGCAGTTCGGACGGGTATACGCCACCCCTCCACTTT. Residues: CASSSDGYTPPLHF. This chain uses TRBV7-9 with TRBJ1-6; no definite D call. This CDR3 contains 14 residues. The germline CDR1 and CDR2 sequences are SEHNR and FQNEAQ (reference sequence). V lost 6 bases and J lost 11, with 17 bases in between.

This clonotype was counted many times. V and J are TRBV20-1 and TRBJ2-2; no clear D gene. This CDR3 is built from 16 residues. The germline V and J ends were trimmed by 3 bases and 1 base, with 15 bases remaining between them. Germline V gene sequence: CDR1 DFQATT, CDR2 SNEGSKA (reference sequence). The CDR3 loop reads CSARKDGILNTGELFF. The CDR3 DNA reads TGCAGTGCTAGGAAGGACGGAATATTGAACACCGGGGAGCTGTTTTTT.

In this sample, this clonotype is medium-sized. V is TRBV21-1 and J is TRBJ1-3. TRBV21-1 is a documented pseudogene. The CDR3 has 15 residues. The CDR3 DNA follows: TGTGCCAGCAGCTTCTTGCGTCGCTCTGGAAACACCATATATTTT. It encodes CASSFLRRSGNTIYF.

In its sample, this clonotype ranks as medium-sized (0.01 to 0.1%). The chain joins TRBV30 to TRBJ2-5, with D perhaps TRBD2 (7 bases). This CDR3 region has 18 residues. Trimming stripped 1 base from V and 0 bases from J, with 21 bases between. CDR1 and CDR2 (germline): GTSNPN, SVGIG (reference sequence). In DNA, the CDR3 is TGTGCCTGGAGTGGGGACAAGCCCGGGACTATTCACCAAGAGACCCAGTACTTC. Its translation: CAWSGDKPGTIHQETQYF.

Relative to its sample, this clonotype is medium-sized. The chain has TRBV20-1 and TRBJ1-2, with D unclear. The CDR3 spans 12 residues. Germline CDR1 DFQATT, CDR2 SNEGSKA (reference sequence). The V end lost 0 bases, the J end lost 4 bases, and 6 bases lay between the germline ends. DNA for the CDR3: TGCAGTGCTAGAGAACAGACCTATGGCTACACCTTC. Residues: CSAREQTYGYTF.

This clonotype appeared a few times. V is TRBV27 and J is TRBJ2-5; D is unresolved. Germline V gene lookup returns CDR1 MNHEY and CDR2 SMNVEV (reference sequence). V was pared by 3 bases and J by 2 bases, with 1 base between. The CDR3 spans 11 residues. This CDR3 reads CASSFQETQYF. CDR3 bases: TGTGCCAGCAGTTTTCAAGAGACCCAGTACTTC.

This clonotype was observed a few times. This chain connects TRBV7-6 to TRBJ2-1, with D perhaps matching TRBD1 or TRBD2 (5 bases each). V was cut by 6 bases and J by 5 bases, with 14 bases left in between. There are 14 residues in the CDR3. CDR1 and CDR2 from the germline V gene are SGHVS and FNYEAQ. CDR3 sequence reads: CASSPWGLDNEQFF. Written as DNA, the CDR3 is TGTGCCAGCAGTCCCTGGGGGTTGGACAATGAGCAGTTCTTC.

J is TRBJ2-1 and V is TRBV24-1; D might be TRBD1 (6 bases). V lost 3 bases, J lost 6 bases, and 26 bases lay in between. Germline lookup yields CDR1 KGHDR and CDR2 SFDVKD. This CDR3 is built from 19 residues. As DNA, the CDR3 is TGTGCCACCAGTGATCACACAAGGGGGTGGGACGCCAATATCAATGAGCAGTTCTTC. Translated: CATSDHTRGWDANINEQFF.